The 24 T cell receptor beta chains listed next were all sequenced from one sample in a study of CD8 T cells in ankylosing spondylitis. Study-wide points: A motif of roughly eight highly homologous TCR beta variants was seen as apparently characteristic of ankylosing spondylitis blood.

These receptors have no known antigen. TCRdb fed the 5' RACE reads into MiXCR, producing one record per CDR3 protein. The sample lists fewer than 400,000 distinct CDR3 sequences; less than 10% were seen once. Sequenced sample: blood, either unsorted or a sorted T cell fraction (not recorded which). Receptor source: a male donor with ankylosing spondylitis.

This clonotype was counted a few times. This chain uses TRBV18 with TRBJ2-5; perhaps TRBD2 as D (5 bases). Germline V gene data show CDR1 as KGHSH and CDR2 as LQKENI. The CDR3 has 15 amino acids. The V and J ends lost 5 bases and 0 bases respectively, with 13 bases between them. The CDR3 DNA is TGTGCCAGCTCAAGGGCACAGCGGTACCAAGAGACCCAGTACTTC. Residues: CASSRAQRYQETQYF.

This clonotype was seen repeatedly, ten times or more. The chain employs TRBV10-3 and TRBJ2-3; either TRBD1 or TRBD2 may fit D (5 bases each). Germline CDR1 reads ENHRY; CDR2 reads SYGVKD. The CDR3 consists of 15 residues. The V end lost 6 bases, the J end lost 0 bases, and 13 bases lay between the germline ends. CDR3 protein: CAISSRDLSTDTQYF. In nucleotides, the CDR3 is TGTGCCATCAGCTCCCGGGACCTCAGCACAGATACGCAGTATTTT.

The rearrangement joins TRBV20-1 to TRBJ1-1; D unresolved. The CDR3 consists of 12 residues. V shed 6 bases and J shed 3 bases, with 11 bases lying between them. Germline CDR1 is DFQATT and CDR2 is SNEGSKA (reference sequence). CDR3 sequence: CSAPDGHTEAFF. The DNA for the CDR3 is TGCAGTGCCCCGGACGGCCACACTGAAGCTTTCTTT.

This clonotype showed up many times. CDR3 nucleotide sequence: TGTGCCAGCAGCCCACAGGGATCGGGCACTGAAGCTTTCTTT. Protein sequence: CASSPQGSGTEAFF. The genes are TRBV12-3 or TRBV12-4 and TRBJ1-1, with TRBD1 as a possible D gene (6 bases). V was pared by 6 bases and J by 4 bases, with 15 bases between. The CDR3 spans 14 residues.

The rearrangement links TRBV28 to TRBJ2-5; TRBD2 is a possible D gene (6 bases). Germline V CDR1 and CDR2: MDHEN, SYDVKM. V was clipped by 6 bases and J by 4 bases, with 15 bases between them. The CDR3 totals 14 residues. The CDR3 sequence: CASSRDSLTETQYF. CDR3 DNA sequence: TGTGCCAGCAGCCGGGACTCACTAACAGAGACCCAGTACTTC. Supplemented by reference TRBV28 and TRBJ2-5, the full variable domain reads DVKVTQSSRYLVKRTGEKVFLECVQDMDHENMFWYRQDPGLGLRLIYFSYDVKMKEKGDIPEGYSVSREKKERFSLILESASTNQTSMYLCASSRDSLTETQYFGPGTRLLVL.

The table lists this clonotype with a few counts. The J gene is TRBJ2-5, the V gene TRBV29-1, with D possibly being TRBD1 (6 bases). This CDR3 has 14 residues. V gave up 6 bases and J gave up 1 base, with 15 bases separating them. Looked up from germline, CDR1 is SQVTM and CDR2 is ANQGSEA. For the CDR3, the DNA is TGCAGCGTAGGAAGTTGGACAGCCCAAGAGACCCAGTACTTC. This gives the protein CSVGSWTAQETQYF.

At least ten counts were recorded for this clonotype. CDR3 residues: CSVKRGTNEQFF. The CDR3 DNA follows: TGCAGCGTTAAGAGGGGTACCAATGAGCAGTTCTTC. This chain links TRBV29-1 with TRBJ2-1; D assignment may be TRBD1 or TRBD2 (5 bases each). The germline V gene has CDR1 SQVTM and CDR2 ANQGSEA. V lost 5 bases and J 6 bases, leaving 11 bases between the germline ends. The CDR3 runs 12 residues.

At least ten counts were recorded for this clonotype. This CDR3 is CASSAYRGLSNTQYF. The CDR3 nucleotides are TGTGCCAGCAGCGCCTACAGGGGGCTCTCAAATACGCAGTATTTT. The chain employs TRBV2 and TRBJ2-3; 9 bases fit TRBD1. The junction had 11 bases not matched to a gene; V was cut back by 6 bases and J by 7 bases. From germline, CDR1 is SNHLY and CDR2 FYNNEI. The CDR3 sequence is 15 residues long.

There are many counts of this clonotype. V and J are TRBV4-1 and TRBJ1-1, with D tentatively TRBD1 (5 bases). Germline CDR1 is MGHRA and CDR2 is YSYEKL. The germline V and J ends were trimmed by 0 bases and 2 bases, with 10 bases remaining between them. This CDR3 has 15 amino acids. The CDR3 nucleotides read TGCGCCAGCAGCCAAGAGACGGGGGGTAACACTGAAGCTTTCTTT. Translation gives CASSQETGGNTEAFF.

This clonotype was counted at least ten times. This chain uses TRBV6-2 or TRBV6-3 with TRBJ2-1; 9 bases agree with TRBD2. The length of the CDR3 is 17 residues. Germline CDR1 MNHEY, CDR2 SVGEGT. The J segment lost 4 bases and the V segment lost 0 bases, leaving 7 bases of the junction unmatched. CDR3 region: CASSYSPPSGVYNEQFF. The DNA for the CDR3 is TGTGCCAGCAGTTACTCCCCCCCTAGCGGGGTTTACAATGAGCAGTTCTTC.

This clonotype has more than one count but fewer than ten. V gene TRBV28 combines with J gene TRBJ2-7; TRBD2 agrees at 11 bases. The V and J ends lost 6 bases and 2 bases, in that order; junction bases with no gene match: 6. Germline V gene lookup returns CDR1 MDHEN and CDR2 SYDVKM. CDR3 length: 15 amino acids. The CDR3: CASSLAGGRTYEQYF. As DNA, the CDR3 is TGTGCCAGCAGCCTAGCGGGAGGAAGGACCTACGAGCAGTACTTC.

Here the CDR3 reads CASSLGFDYEQYF. The CDR3 bases are TGTGCCAGCAGCTTGGGTTTTGACTACGAGCAGTACTTC. This sequence joins TRBV5-4 and TRBJ2-7; the D is unclear. V lost 0 bases to trimming and J lost 3 bases, with 7 bases between them. Germline CDR1 reads SGHNT; CDR2 reads YYREEE (reference sequence). The CDR3 is made up of 13 amino acids.

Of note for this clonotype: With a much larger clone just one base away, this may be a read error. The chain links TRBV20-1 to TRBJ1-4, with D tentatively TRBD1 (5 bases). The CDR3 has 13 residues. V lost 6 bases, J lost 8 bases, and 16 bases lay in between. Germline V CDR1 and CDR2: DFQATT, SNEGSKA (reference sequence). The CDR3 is CSAATRGVEKLFF. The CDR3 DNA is TGCAGTGCCGCGACAAGGGGAGTGGAAAAACTGTTTTTT.

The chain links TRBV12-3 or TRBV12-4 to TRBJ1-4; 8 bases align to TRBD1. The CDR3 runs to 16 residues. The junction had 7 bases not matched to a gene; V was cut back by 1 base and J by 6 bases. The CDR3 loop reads CASSLGTGGLDEKLFF. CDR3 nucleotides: TGTGCCAGCAGTTTAGGAACAGGGGGTCTGGATGAAAAACTGTTTTTT.

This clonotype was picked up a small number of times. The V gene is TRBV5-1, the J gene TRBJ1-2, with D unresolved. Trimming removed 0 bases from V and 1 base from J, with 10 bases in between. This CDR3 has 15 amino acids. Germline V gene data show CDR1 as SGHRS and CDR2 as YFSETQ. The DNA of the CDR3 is TGCGCCAGCAGCTTGGAGTGGGGAAGTAACTATGGCTACACCTTC. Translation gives CASSLEWGSNYGYTF.

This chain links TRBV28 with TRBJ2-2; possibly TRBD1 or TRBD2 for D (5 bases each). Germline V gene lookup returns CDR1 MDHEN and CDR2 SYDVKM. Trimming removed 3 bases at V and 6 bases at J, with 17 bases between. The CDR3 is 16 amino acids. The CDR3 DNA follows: TGTGCCAGCAGTTTCCAACGAACAAGGGGAGCCGGGGAGCTGTTTTTT. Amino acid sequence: CASSFQRTRGAGELFF.

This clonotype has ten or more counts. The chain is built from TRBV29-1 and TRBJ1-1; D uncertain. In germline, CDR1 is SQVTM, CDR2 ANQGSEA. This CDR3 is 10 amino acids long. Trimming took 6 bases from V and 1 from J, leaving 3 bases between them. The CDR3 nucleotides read TGCAGCGTCAGGAACACTGAAGCTTTCTTT. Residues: CSVRNTEAFF.

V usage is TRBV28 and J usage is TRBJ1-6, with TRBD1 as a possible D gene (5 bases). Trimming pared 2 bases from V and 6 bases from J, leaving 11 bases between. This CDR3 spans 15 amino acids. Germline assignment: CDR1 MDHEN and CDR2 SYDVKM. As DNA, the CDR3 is TGTGCCAGCAGTTTAATTCGACAGAGTAATTCACCCCTCCACTTT. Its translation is CASSLIRQSNSPLHF.

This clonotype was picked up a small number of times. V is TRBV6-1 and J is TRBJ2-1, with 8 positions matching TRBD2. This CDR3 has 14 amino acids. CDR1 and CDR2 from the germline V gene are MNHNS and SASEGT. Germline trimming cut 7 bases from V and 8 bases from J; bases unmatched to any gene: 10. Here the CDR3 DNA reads TGTGCCAGCACGCCCCGGAGCGGGAGCGATGAGCAGTTCTTC. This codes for CASTPRSGSDEQFF.

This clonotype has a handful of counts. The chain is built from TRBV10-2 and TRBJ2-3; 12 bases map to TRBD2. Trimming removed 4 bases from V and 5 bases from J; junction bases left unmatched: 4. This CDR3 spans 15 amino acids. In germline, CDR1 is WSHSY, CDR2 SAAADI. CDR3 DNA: TGCGCCAGCAGTGGTGGACTAGCGGGAAGAGATACGCAGTATTTT. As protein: CASSGGLAGRDTQYF.

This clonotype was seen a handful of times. DNA of the CDR3: TGTGCCAGCAGCCTGAGTTACACCGGGGAGCTGTTTTTT. It specifies CASSLSYTGELFF. The chain couples TRBV25-1 to TRBJ2-2; D not certain. In germline, CDR1 is MGHDK, CDR2 SYGVNS. V was cut by 6 bases and J by 3 bases, with 8 bases left in between. CDR3 length: 13 residues. Full variable domain (remainder filled in from reference TRBV25-1 and TRBJ2-2): EADIYQTPRYLVIGTGKKITLECSQTMGHDKMYWYQQDPGMELHLIHYSYGVNSTEKGDLSSESTVSRIRTEHFPLTLESARPSHTSQYLCASSLSYTGELFFGEGSRLTVL.

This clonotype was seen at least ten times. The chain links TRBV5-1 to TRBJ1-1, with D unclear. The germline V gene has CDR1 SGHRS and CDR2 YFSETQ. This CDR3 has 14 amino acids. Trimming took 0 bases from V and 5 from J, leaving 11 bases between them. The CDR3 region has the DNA TGCGCCAGCAGCTTGGATCCATCTGGGACTGAAGCTTTCTTT. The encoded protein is CASSLDPSGTEAFF.

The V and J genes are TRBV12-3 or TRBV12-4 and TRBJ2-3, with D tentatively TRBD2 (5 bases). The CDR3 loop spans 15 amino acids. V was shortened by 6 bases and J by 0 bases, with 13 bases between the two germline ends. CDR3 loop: CASSPGELSTDTQYF. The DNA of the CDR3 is TGTGCCAGCAGCCCTGGGGAGTTGAGCACAGATACGCAGTATTTT.

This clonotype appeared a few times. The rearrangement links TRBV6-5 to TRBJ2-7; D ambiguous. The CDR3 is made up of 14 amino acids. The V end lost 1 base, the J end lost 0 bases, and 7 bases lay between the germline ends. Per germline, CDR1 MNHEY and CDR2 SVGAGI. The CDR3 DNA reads TGTGCCAGCAGTTACTTAGGCCTCTCCTACGAGCAGTACTTC. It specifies CASSYLGLSYEQYF.